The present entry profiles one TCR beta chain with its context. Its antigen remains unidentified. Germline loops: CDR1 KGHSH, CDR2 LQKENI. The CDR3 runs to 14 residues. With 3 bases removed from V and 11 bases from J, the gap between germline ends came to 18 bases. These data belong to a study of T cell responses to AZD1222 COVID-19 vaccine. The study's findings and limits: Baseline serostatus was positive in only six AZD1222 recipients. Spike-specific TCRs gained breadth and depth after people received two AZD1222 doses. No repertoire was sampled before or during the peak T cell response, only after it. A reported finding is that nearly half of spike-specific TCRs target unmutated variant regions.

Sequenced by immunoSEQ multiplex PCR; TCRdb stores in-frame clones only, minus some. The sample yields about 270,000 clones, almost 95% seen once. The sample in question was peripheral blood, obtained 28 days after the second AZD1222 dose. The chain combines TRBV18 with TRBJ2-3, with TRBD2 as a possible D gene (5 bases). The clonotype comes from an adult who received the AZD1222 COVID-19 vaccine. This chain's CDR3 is CASSPLVEPGGQYF. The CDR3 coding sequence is TGTGCCAGCTCACCTTTGGTCGAGCCCGGAGGGCAGTATTTT.